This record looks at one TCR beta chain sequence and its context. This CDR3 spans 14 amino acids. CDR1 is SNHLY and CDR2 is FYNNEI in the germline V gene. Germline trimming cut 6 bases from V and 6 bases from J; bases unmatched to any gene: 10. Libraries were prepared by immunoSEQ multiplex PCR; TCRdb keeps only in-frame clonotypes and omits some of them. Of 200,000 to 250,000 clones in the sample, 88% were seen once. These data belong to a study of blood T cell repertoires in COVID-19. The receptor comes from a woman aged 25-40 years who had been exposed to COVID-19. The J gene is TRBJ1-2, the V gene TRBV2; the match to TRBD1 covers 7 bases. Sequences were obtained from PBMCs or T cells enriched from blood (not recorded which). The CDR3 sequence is CASRETGDRHGYTF. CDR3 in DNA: TGTGCCAGCAGGGAAACAGGGGATCGGCATGGCTACACCTTC.